The following is a T cell receptor beta chain sequence with its context. Its antigen remains unidentified. No much larger clone is present one base from it, and per-base qualities are unavailable. Using the deep immunoSEQ assay, multiplex PCR amplified TCR CDR3 regions from genomic DNA. For each cell subset, the extracted genomic DNA was distributed evenly across all wells of several immunoSEQ 96-well plates, and each plate served as one replicate. For sorted subsets, about 0.2 ug genomic DNA, equal to 30,000 or so T cell genomes, was loaded into each replicate PCR. Purified libraries were quantified with a Qubit 3.0 fluorometer, sized on a Bioanalyzer 2100, and re-quantified with the KAPA Library Quantification kit. Each immunoSEQ 96-well plate was sequenced on its own single-read 150-cycle Illumina NextSeq 550 flow cell. The original pipeline was this. Because the immunoSEQ output held only junctional sequences and lacked quality scores, the filtering could not match the filtering applied to full-length reads. To assign V/J genes and CDR3, sequences were annotated using PyIR, a Python wrapper for IgBLAST v1.9, with IMGT germline references. Reads were removed for weak V/J assignments (E-value above 1e-6), missing CDR3, stop codons, out-of-frame junctions, or ambiguous translated residues. A V3J clonotype was defined by an identical inferred V gene, J gene, and CDR3 amino acid sequence. Percentage overlap between repertoires was computed as shared unique clonotypes divided by the size of the smaller repertoire. Repertoire richness was assessed with RTK rarefaction, the Chao1 estimator, and Recon v2.1 estimates of unobserved clonotypes. OLGA was used to compute generation probabilities for all TCRbeta clonotypes that the gDNA method yielded from four donors. TCRdb holds this immuneACCESS table with in-frame rearrangements only. Some clones are missing; in checked studies, unresolved V genes explain under half, and the rest has no known cause. The DNA gave D and trimming, while V, J and clone size come from that table. In this sample the table shows some 1,900,000 clones, about 95% of which occur a single time. Roughly 1% of the sample comes from the top ten.

CD8 naive samples were obtained by positive selection for CCR7 among CD45RO-negative cells, yielding a CD45RA+CCR7+ population from which TemRA cells were excluded. Healthy HIV-negative adults with no recently reported acute infections or vaccinations were included as donors. All donors were Caucasian adults living in Nashville, Tennessee, USA. Blood was obtained by leukapheresis, after which PBMCs were separated by Ficoll-Histopaque density gradient centrifugation and cryopreserved in liquid nitrogen vapor phase. Analytical flow cytometry was used to check the purity and quantity of each magnetically sorted T cell population. From each sorted fraction, genomic DNA was isolated and quantified by UV absorbance on a Nanodrop 2000c. The germline V and J ends show losses of 2 bases and 4 bases respectively, and no gene match explains 8 bases of the junction. From a lookup of the germline V gene, CDR1 and CDR2 are MNHNS and SASEGT. The CDR3 numbers 16 residues from cysteine through phenylalanine. Just the 48-base CDR3 DNA is kept, in frame starting at base 1.

This sample is drawn from a study of shared clonotypes between healthy human individuals (dated by TCRdb to the early 2020s). Background for the entire study: A couple of women and a few men aged 18 to 49 years were included in the cohort. Per donor, leukapheresis produced somewhere between about 0.94 and 9.5 billion PBMCs. To estimate repertoire size and how much clonotype sharing occurs between individuals, the study deeply sequenced the blood TCR repertoires of five or six healthy adults. To increase sequencing depth and limit assay-specific biases, different laboratories used diverse techniques to prepare libraries and sequence TCR repertoires. Per donor, three plates each were used for CD4 naive and CD4 memory, two for CD8 naive, and one for CD8 memory.

The research as a whole found: Because the study included a small number of donors, the genetic and exposure-history diversity represented was limited. Larger estimated clonotype richness was generally found for naive subsets than for memory subsets. Compared with non-shared clonotypes, clonotypes shared by all four sorted-subset donors had higher generation probabilities. Sampling was limited to blood, and TCR repertoires in tissue likely differ from TCR repertoires in blood. Based on pairwise subsampling, the degree of clonotype sharing among donors was expected to be affected by sequencing depth. Across a handful of donors, approximately 4.6% of naive CD4, roughly 3.5% of naive CD8, roughly 2.3% of memory CD4, and under 0.45% of memory CD8 clonotypes were shared. Even with the large sequencing depth, rarefaction of the sorted-subset datasets indicated that sequencing was incomplete.

The sequence links TRBV6-1 to TRBJ2-7; 10 nucleotides in the junction match TRBD2. The origin of this receptor is a man aged 18-30 years in good health. The specimen sequenced was naive CD8+ T cells sorted from blood. This specimen's cell subset or site label, per the study, means: CD45RA+CCR7+. The CDR3 corresponds to CASSEQRGGLSYEQYF. The nucleotide sequence reads as follows: TGTGCCAGCAGTGAACAGCGGGGGGGCCTCAGTTACGAGCAGTACTTC.